The next 18 T cell receptor beta chains were all read from a single sample in a study of beta chain features in type 1 diabetes. Expressed TCRB transcripts were sequenced, since all the RNA that had been isolated was reverse transcribed. The protocol was immunoSEQ multiplex PCR, while the TCRdb copy is restricted to in-frame clones and leaves out a portion. Counted here are roughly 300,000 clones, 8% occurring once; the ten biggest clones make up approximately 0.47%. Sequenced sample: central memory CD4+ T cells from blood. These TCRs come from a woman between 18 and 29 years old in good health.

This clone has only a few counts. The chain has TRBV4-3 and TRBJ2-7, with D perhaps matching TRBD1 (5 bases). Trimming shortened V by 3 bases and J by 8 bases, and 17 bases separated the two germline ends. Per germline, CDR1 LGHNA and CDR2 YSLEER. The CDR3 is 14 residues long. CDR3 sequence reads: CASSQGQSSSQQYF. CDR3 coding DNA: TGCGCCAGCAGCCAGGGGCAATCCTCTTCCCAGCAGTACTTC.

The chain links TRBV27 to TRBJ2-1; TRBD2 matches at 14 bases. Germline V gene data show CDR1 as MNHEY and CDR2 as SMNVEV (reference sequence). Trimming took 4 bases from V and 6 from J; bases not matched to a gene: 8. This CDR3 region has 17 residues. The CDR3 loop is CASSSLPGTSGSNEQFF. The DNA of the CDR3 is TGTGCCAGCAGTTCCCTCCCCGGGACTAGCGGGAGCAATGAGCAGTTCTTC.

This clone was observed a few times. The chain carries TRBV28 and TRBJ2-3; a weak D match, TRBD2 (6 bases). The CDR3 extends over 15 amino acids. Germline V gives CDR1 MDHEN, CDR2 SYDVKM. V was pared by 6 bases and J by 4 bases, with 17 bases between. The CDR3 DNA is TGTGCCAGCAGCCCCCGCGGGGCTGGTTCAGATACGCAGTATTTT. Protein sequence: CASSPRGAGSDTQYF. Filled out from reference TRBV28 and TRBJ2-3, the complete variable domain reads DVKVTQSSRYLVKRTGEKVFLECVQDMDHENMFWYRQDPGLGLRLIYFSYDVKMKEKGDIPEGYSVSREKKERFSLILESASTNQTSMYLCASSPRGAGSDTQYFGPGTRLTVL.

This clone turned up a few times. DNA for the CDR3: TGTGCCAGCAGGTCGGACATAAGGCAAGAGACCCAGTACTTC. Protein product: CASRSDIRQETQYF. The V gene is TRBV2, the J gene TRBJ2-5; possibly TRBD1 for D (5 bases). This CDR3 contains 14 residues. Trimming pared 6 bases from V and 2 bases from J, leaving 13 bases between. Germline-derived CDR1 and CDR2 are SNHLY and FYNNEI.

In this sample, this clone turned up many times. The same CDR3 also results from other DNA sequences found in this sample. The chain links TRBV2 to TRBJ1-5, with TRBD1 as a possible D gene (5 bases). V was shortened by 4 bases and J by 4 bases, with 5 bases between the two germline ends. CDR1 SNHLY and CDR2 FYNNEI come from the germline V gene. This CDR3 is built from 12 residues. Here the CDR3 DNA reads TGTGCCAGCAGTGGACAGAATCAGCCCCAGCATTTT. Translating it yields CASSGQNQPQHF.

This clone has a handful of counts. V and J are TRBV9 and TRBJ2-5, with D possibly being TRBD2 (6 bases). The V gene's germline CDR1 is SGDLS and CDR2 YYNGEE. The germline V and J ends were trimmed by 4 bases and 3 bases, with 10 bases remaining between them. CDR3 length: 13 residues. The CDR3 DNA reads TGTGCCAGCAGCTCCCGACTAGAAGAGACCCAGTACTTC. This codes for CASSSRLEETQYF.

This clone was seen a few times. The chain links TRBV19 to TRBJ1-2; weak D call: TRBD1 (6 bases). The CDR3 totals 15 residues. Trimming cost V 6 bases and J 0 bases, with 14 bases left between them. Per the germline V gene, CDR1 is LNHDA and CDR2 is SQIVND (reference sequence). CDR3 residues: CASRQPGQTNYGYTF. CDR3 sequence (DNA): TGTGCCAGTAGACAACCGGGACAAACTAACTATGGCTACACCTTC. The full variable domain, rest sourced from reference TRBV19 and TRBJ1-2, is DGGITQSPKYLFRKEGQNVTLSCEQNLNHDAMYWYRQDPGQGLRLIYYSQIVNDFQKGDIAEGYSVSREKKESFPLTVTSAQKNPTAFYLCASRQPGQTNYGYTFGSGTRLTVV.

V gene TRBV7-6 combines with J gene TRBJ1-3; D is unclear. Germline CDR1 is SGHVS and CDR2 is FNYEAQ. V lost 5 bases to trimming and J lost 1 base, with 9 bases between them. The CDR3 covers 14 residues. CDR3 sequence (DNA): TGTGCCAGCAGCGAACCCAGGTCTGGAAACACCATATATTTT. This sequence encodes CASSEPRSGNTIYF.

This rearrangement joins TRBV5-4 to TRBJ1-1; 11 nucleotides line up with TRBD1. Germline assignment: CDR1 SGHNT and CDR2 YYREEE (reference sequence). V shed 4 bases and J 4 bases; nucleotides not matched to a gene: 6. The length of the CDR3 is 15 residues. The CDR3 DNA is TGTGCCAGCAGCGGACAGGGGGCAGGTAGCACTGAAGCTTTCTTT. Translated, it gives CASSGQGAGSTEAFF.

This clone was seen a handful of times. J is TRBJ2-1 and V is TRBV5-1; possible D gene TRBD1, 5 bases. Germline CDR1 SGHRS, CDR2 YFSETQ. The ends were cut back, 2 bases at V and 4 bases at J, with 7 bases in the middle. The CDR3 has 13 amino acids. Here the CDR3 DNA reads TGCGCCAGCAGCTTTCAGGGTTACAATGAGCAGTTCTTC. It codes for CASSFQGYNEQFF.

The V and J genes are TRBV4-2 and TRBJ1-1; D gene ambiguous. Germline loops: CDR1 LGHNA, CDR2 YNFKEQ. Trimming took 0 bases from V and 0 from J, leaving 14 bases between them. CDR3 length: 17 residues. The CDR3 region is CASSQEWGRALNTEAFF. The CDR3 region has the DNA TGTGCCAGCAGCCAAGAATGGGGAAGGGCACTGAACACTGAAGCTTTCTTT.

Only a few counts were recorded for this clone. The rearrangement uses TRBV2 and TRBJ1-2; D remains unclear. The V end lost 4 bases, the J end lost 1 base, and 10 bases lay between the germline ends. Germline values: CDR1 SNHLY, CDR2 FYNNEI. The CDR3 is 14 residues long. This CDR3 is CASSGALNNYGYTF. The CDR3 region has the DNA TGTGCCAGCAGTGGGGCTTTAAATAACTATGGCTACACCTTC.

This rearrangement joins TRBV5-4 to TRBJ1-2; a weak D match, TRBD1 (5 bases). Germline CDR1 is SGHNT and CDR2 is YYREEE (reference sequence). V gave up 1 base and J gave up 4 bases, with 8 bases separating them. The CDR3 loop spans 13 amino acids. For the CDR3, the DNA is TGTGCCAGCAGCTTGCGCCAGGGCTATGGCTACACCTTC. It codes for CASSLRQGYGYTF.

There are a few counts of this clone. The chain links TRBV9 to TRBJ1-1; D perhaps matches TRBD1 (5 bases). V lost 0 bases and J 1 base, leaving 10 bases between the germline ends. This CDR3 has 15 amino acids. CDR1 is SGDLS and CDR2 is YYNGEE in the germline V gene. The CDR3 here is CASSVAPGTNTEAFF. The CDR3 DNA is TGTGCCAGCAGCGTAGCCCCAGGGACGAACACTGAAGCTTTCTTT.

This clone was counted between two and nine times. The chain recombines TRBV2 with TRBJ1-2, with TRBD1 matching 8 bases. Germline lookup yields CDR1 SNHLY and CDR2 FYNNEI. The CDR3 loop spans 12 amino acids. J gave up 6 bases and V 7 bases, and 4 bases lay outside the gene matches. The CDR3 DNA reads as TGTGCCAGCATCAGACAGGGGAATGGCTACACCTTC. Its protein is CASIRQGNGYTF.

V gene TRBV28 combines with J gene TRBJ1-5; D not certain. Germline V gene sequence: CDR1 MDHEN, CDR2 SYDVKM. V gave up 6 bases and J gave up 0 bases, with 6 bases separating them. The CDR3 has 13 amino acids. CDR3 nucleotide sequence: TGTGCCAGCAGGGCGAATAGCAATCAGCCCCAGCATTTT. Amino acid sequence: CASRANSNQPQHF.

This clone was seen a handful of times. This sequence joins TRBV18 and TRBJ2-3; maybe TRBD2 (5 bases). CDR1 and CDR2 (germline): KGHSH, LQKENI. Deletions cut 4 bases from V and 2 bases from J, with 13 bases between. This CDR3 region has 15 residues. CDR3 sequence (DNA): TGTGCCAGCTCACGTGTACTCGGGAACACAGATACGCAGTATTTT. Amino acids: CASSRVLGNTDTQYF. Combining the CDR3 with reference TRBV18 and TRBJ2-3 gives the whole variable domain NAGVMQNPRHLVRRRGQEARLRCSPMKGHSHVYWYRQLPEEGLKFMVYLQKENIIDESGMPKERFSAEFPKEGPSILRIQQVVRGDSAAYFCASSRVLGNTDTQYFGPGTRLTVL.

For the CDR3, the DNA is TGTGCCAGCCTATGGGGCAACCAAGAGACCCAGTACTTC. Protein sequence: CASLWGNQETQYF. V usage is TRBV7-2 and J usage is TRBJ2-5, with D perhaps TRBD1 (5 bases). Germline V gives CDR1 SGHTA, CDR2 FQGNSA. This CDR3 comprises 13 residues. Trimming shortened V by 8 bases and J by 0 bases, and 10 bases separated the two germline ends.